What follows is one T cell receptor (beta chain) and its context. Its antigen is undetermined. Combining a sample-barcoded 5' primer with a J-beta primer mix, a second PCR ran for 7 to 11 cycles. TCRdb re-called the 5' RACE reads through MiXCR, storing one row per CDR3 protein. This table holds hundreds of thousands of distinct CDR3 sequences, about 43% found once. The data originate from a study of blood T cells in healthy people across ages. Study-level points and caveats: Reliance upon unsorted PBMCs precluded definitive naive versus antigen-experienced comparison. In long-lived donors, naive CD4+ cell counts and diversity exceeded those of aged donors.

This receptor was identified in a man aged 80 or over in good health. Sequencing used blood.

The CDR3 DNA reads TGTGCCAGCACCCGGGACAGGGATTCCACCGGGGAGCTGTTTTTT. It specifies CASTRDRDSTGELFF. The rearrangement uses TRBV12-3 or TRBV12-4 and TRBJ2-2, with 9 bases aligning to TRBD1. The trim removed 7 bases at V and 4 bases at J, leaving 7 bases unmatched. The CDR3 totals 15 residues.